This TCR beta chain was obtained from a study of blood T cells in healthy people across ages. It was with a sample-barcoded 5' primer and a J-beta primer mix that a second PCR of roughly 6 to 12 cycles was run. Every cDNA molecule carried a tag from a template-switch adaptor bearing 12 random nucleotides. TCRdb re-derived calls from the 5' RACE reads in MiXCR, one entry per CDR3 protein. Here the sample spans about 1.4 million distinct CDR3 sequences, almost 60% being singletons. This clonotype occurred a few times. Antigen unknown. This CDR3 spans 13 amino acids. The germline V and J ends were trimmed by 1 base and 7 bases, with 10 bases remaining between them. Study results and caveats: Not knowing donor CMV status may have confounded expanded clonotype changes. While age rose, TCR beta diversity per million T cells dropped in a roughly linear way. PBMCs went unsorted, and a conclusive naive versus antigen-experienced comparison was therefore prevented.

Sequenced sample: blood. The chain carries TRBV12-3 or TRBV12-4 and TRBJ2-5; D uncertain. The TCR originated in a man aged 18 to 35 in good health. CDR3 residues: CASSLGGKGTQYF. The CDR3 region has the DNA TGTGCCAGCAGTTTAGGGGGAAAGGGGACCCAGTACTTC.